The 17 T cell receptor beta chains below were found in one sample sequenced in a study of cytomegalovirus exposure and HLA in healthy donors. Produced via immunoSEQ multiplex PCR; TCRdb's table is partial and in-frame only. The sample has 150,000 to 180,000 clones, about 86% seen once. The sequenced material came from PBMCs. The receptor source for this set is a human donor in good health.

CDR3 in DNA: TGCGCCAGCACCCCGGGAGGTTTCTCCTACGAGCAGTACTTC. Protein sequence: CASTPGGFSYEQYF. The genes are TRBV5-1 and TRBJ2-7; 7 bases line up with TRBD2. V gave up 6 bases and J gave up 0 bases; unmatched junction bases: 6. The CDR3 loop spans 14 amino acids. Germline V gene lookup returns CDR1 SGHRS and CDR2 YFSETQ.

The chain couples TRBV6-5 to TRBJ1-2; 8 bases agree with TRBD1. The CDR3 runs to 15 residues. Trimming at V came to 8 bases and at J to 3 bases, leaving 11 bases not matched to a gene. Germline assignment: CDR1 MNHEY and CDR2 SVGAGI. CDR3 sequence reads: CASGFPDRGHYGYTF. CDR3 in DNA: TGTGCCAGCGGATTTCCCGACAGGGGCCACTATGGCTACACCTTC.

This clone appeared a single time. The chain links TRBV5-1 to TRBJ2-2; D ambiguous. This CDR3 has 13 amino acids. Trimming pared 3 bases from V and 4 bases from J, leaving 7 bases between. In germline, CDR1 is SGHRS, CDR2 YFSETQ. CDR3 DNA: TGCGCCAGCAGCTCCCAGATCACCGGGGAGCTGTTTTTT. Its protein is CASSSQITGELFF. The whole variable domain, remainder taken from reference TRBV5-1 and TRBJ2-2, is KAGVTQTPRYLIKTRGQQVTLSCSPISGHRSVSWYQQTPGQGLQFLFEYFSETQRNKGNFPGRFSGRQFSNSRSEMNVSTLELGDSALYLCASSSQITGELFFGEGSRLTVL.

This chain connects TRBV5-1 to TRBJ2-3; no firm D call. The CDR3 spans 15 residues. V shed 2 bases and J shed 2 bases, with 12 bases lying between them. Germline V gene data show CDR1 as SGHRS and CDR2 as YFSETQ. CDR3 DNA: TGCGCCAGCAGCTTAGTAGAGGATTACACAGATACGCAGTATTTT. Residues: CASSLVEDYTDTQYF.

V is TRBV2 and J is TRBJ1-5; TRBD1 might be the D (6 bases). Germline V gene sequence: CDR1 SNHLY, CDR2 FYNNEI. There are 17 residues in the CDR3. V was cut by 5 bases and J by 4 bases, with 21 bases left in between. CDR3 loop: CASSKRQATAPNQPQHF. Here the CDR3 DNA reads TGTGCCAGCAGTAAGAGACAGGCGACTGCCCCAAATCAGCCCCAGCATTTT.

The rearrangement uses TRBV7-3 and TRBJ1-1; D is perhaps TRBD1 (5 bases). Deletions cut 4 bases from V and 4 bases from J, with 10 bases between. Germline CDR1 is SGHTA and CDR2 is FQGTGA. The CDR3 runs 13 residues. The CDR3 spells CASSSQVSTEAFF. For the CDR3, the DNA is TGTGCCAGCAGCTCACAGGTTAGCACTGAAGCTTTCTTT.

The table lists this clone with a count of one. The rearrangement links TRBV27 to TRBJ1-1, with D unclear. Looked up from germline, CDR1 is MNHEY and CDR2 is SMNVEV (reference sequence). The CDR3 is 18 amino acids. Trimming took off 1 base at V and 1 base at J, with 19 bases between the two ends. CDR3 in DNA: TGTGCCAGCAGTTTATTAAGGCCCGTCGGGTTGGAGAACACTGAAGCTTTCTTT. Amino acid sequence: CASSLLRPVGLENTEAFF.

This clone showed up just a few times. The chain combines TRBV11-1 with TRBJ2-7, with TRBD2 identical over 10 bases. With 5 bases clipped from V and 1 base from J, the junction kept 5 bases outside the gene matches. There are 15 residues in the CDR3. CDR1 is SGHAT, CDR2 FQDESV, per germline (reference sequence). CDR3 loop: CASSASGRGSYEQYF. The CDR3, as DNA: TGTGCCAGCAGCGCGAGCGGGAGGGGTTCCTACGAGCAGTACTTC.

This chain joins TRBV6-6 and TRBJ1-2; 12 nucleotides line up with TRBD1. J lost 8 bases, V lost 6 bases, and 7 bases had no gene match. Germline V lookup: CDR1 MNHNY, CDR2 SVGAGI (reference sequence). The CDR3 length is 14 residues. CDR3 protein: CASRLGTGGVGYTF. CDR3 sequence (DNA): TGTGCCAGCAGACTCGGGACAGGGGGCGTCGGCTACACCTTC.

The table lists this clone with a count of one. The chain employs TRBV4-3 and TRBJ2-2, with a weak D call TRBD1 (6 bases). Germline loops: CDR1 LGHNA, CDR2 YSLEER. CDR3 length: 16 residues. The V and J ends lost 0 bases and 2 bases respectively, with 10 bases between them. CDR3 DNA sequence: TGCGCCAGCAGCCAAGAGTACAGGGCCAACACCGGGGAGCTGTTTTTT. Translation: CASSQEYRANTGELFF.

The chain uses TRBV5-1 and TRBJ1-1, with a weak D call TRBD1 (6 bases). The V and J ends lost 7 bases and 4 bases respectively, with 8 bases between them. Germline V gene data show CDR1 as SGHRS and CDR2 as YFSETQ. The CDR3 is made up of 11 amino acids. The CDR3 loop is CASAGATEAFF. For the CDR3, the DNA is TGCGCCAGCGCAGGGGCCACTGAAGCTTTCTTT.

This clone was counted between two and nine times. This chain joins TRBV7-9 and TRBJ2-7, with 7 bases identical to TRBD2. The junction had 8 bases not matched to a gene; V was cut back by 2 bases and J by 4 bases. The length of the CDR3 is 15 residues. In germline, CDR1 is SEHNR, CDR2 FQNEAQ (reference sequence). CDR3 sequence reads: CASSLSGTGGYEQYF. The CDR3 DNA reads TGTGCCAGCAGCTTATCAGGGACGGGAGGATACGAGCAGTACTTC.

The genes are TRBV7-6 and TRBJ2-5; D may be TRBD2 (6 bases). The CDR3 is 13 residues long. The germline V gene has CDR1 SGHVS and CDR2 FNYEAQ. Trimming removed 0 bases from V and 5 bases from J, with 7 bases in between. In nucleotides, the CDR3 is TGTGCCAGCAGCTTAGCGGAGGGGGAGACCCAGTACTTC. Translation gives CASSLAEGETQYF.

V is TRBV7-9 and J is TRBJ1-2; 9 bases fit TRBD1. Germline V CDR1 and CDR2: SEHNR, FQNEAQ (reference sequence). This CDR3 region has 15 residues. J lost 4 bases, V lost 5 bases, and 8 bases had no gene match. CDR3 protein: CASSQYRDRAYGYTF. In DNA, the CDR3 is TGTGCCAGCAGCCAATATCGGGACAGGGCCTATGGCTACACCTTC.

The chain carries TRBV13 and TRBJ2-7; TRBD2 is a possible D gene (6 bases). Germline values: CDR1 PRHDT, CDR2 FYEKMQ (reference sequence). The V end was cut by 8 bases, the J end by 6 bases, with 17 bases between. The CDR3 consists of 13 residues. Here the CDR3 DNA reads TGTGCCAGCGGGGACTGGCAGGCGGGCGAGCAGTACTTC. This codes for CASGDWQAGEQYF.

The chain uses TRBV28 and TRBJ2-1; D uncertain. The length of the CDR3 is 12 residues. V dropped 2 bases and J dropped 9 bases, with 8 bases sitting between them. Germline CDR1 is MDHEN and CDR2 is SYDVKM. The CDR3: CASSLGQREQFF. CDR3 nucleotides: TGTGCCAGCAGTTTAGGCCAGCGTGAGCAGTTCTTC.

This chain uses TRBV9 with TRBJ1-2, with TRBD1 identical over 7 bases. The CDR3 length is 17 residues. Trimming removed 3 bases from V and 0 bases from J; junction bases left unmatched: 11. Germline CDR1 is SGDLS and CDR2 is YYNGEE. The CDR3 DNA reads TGTGCCAGCAGCGGACCGGGACAGAGTCCTCCTAACTATGGCTACACCTTC. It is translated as CASSGPGQSPPNYGYTF.